This TCR beta chain was captured by sequencing in a study of radiation and T cells in renal cell carcinoma. Time point reported: blood 4 weeks post-SBRT, at nephrectomy. Indicated treatment: 15 Gy SBRT to primary tumor, nephrectomy 4 weeks later. Nephrectomy followed 15 Gy stereotactic body radiation by 4 weeks. After removal of 3 bases from V and 6 bases from J, the junction contained 11 bases not matched to a gene. The CDR3 sequence is 16 residues long. From germline, CDR1 is SQVTM and CDR2 ANQGSEA. Measured with immunoSEQ multiplex PCR; TCRdb has only the in-frame clones, and not every one. This sample carries approximately 31,000 clones, 65% to 85% of them seen once, and the ten largest clones take roughly a third.

The chain joins TRBV29-1 to TRBJ2-1; 10 bases line up with TRBD2. The specimen was blood, collected from a patient whose treatment included radiotherapy and nephrectomy. The sequence derives from a man in his sixties with renal cell carcinoma. The CDR3 DNA reads TGCAGCGTTGATGATGTAACTAGCGGGATGTTCAATGAGCAGTTCTTC. It specifies CSVDDVTSGMFNEQFF.